Listed below are T cell receptor beta chains from one sample, sequenced in a study of human T cells and chemical hapten exposure. One entry per CDR3 protein results from TCRdb running MiXCR on the RACE reads. This table has 150,000 to 200,000 distinct CDR3 sequences, 25% to 35% appearing once. The material was whole blood, obtained in connection with sensitization to the hapten diphenylcyclopropenone (DPC). The receptors here all came from a woman aged 18-29 years with alopecia areata. Some clones in this sample may be carry-over from other donors' samples. Both conserved end residues are part of each CDR3. A D gene is named only where the DNA matches it firmly. Rows may omit the clone size; those that give it use once, few, many or a size class.

TRBJ1-6,.,TRBV10-2,.,TGCGCCAGCCTGATGGGGGATAATTCACCCCTCCACTTT,CASLMGDNSPLHF
TRBJ2-7,few,TRBV29-1,TRBD2,TGCAGCGTTGAAGAAGAATTGGAGGGACTAGCGGGAGGTACCTACGAGCAGTACTTC,CSVEEELEGLAGGTYEQYF
TRBJ2-2,few,TRBV29-1,.,TGCAGCGTTGCCAGGGAGAACACCGGGGAGCTGTTTTTT,CSVARENTGELFF
TRBJ2-1,few,TRBV11-1,TRBD2,TGTGCCAGCAGCTTAGGGGGACTAGCGAATGAGCAGTTCTTC,CASSLGGLANEQFF
TRBJ2-1,.,TRBV27,TRBD1,TGTGCCAGCAGCCCGACAGGGACGAGCTCCTACAATGAGCAGTCCTTC,CASSPTGTSSYNEQSF
TRBJ2-1,.,TRBV4-3,.,TGCGCCAGCAGCCAAGATCATCCGGGACAAGTGAACTTC,CASSQDHPGQVNF
TRBJ1-3,.,TRBV15,.,TGTGCCACCAGCAGAGAGCTCGCCCGGGCGGGAAACACCATATATTTT,CATSRELARAGNTIYF
TRBJ1-3,.,TRBV9,TRBD1,TGTGCCAGCAGCGTGGGACAGGGAACGAACACCATATATTTT,CASSVGQGTNTIYF
TRBJ1-2,few,TRBV27,.,TGTGCCAGCACTCCTGGGTGGGGCTATGGCTACACCTTC,CASTPGWGYGYTF
TRBJ1-2,many,TRBV4-1,.,TGCGCCAGCAGCCCCCAGCTGAACTATGGCTACACCTTC,CASSPQLNYGYTF
TRBJ1-6,.,TRBV9,.,TGTGCCAGCAGCGTCACCAGCGAGAATTCACCCCTCCACTTT,CASSVTSENSPLHF
TRBJ2-7,few,TRBV18,.,TGTGCCAGCTCACCACGGGGCGGTTCCGACGAGCAGTACTTC,CASSPRGGSDEQYF
TRBJ1-2,.,TRBV10-3,.,TGTGCCATCAGTGAGCTTCTTGGGGGTTTCTATGGCTACACCTTC,CAISELLGGFYGYTF
TRBJ1-5,few,TRBV7-2,TRBD1,TGTGCCAGCAGCTTAGGGGTCGACAGGGAAGCCCGTCAGCCCCAGCATTTT,CASSLGVDREARQPQHF
TRBJ1-3,.,TRBV7-9,.,TGTGCCAGCAGCTTCGGCAACTCTGGAAACACCATATATTTT,CASSFGNSGNTIYF
TRBJ2-4,few,TRBV6-2/TRBV6-3,.,TGTGCCAGCGGGGGGCCATTCGGAGCCAAAAACATTCAGTACTTC,CASGGPFGAKNIQYF
TRBJ1-5,few,TRBV7-2,.,TGTGCCAGCAGCCGCTCGGGCAGCAATCAGCCCCAGCATTTT,CASSRSGSNQPQHF
TRBJ2-3,few,TRBV10-3,.,TGTGCCATCAGTTTGTACACAGATACGCAGTATTTT,CAISLYTDTQYF
TRBJ2-1,.,TRBV6-1,.,TGTGCCAGCACCCTCCTAGGGAACAACTACAATGAGCAGTTCTTC,CASTLLGNNYNEQFF
TRBJ1-1,few,TRBV2,.,TGTGCCAGCAGTGGGTGGGGGAGCACTGAAGCTTTCTTT,CASSGWGSTEAFF
TRBJ2-5,.,TRBV6-5,.,TGTGCCAGCAGTTACGTTGGGGGTCCGGAGACCCAGTACTTC,CASSYVGGPETQYF
TRBJ1-6,few,TRBV27,.,TGTGCCAGCCTAAAGCAACTAGGGAGCTCCTATAATTCACCCCTCCACTTT,CASLKQLGSSYNSPLHF
TRBJ1-3,few,TRBV18,.,TGTGCCAGCTCACCGTCAGGGAGCTCTGGAAACACCATATATTTT,CASSPSGSSGNTIYF
TRBJ2-2,few,TRBV5-6,TRBD2,TGTGCCAGCAGCCCGAGCGGGAGGGTGACCACCGGGGAGCTGTTTTTT,CASSPSGRVTTGELFF
TRBJ2-1,.,TRBV7-9,.,TGTGCCAGCAGCCGGGGACTGGGACCGAATGAGCAGTTCTTC,CASSRGLGPNEQFF
TRBJ2-7,.,TRBV4-1,TRBD1,TGCGCCAGCAGCCAGTCGACAGGGTTAAAATCCTACGAGCAGTACTTC,CASSQSTGLKSYEQYF
TRBJ2-1,.,TRBV12-3/TRBV12-4,TRBD1,TGTGCCAGCAGTTTTGTGACAGGGGGTTTAAATGAGCAGTTCTTC,CASSFVTGGLNEQFF
TRBJ2-3,.,TRBV20-1,.,TGCAGTGCTTTTAGCGGAGATACGCAGTATTTT,CSAFSGDTQYF
TRBJ2-6,.,TRBV29-1,.,TGCAGCGTTGGGACGGGGGCCAACGTCCTGACTTTC,CSVGTGANVLTF
TRBJ2-2,once,TRBV18,.,TGTGCCAGCTCGGTCAAACAGGGCACCGGGGAGCTGTTTTTT,CASSVKQGTGELFF